The table lists the clone carrying this T cell receptor (beta chain) with many counts. These data come from a study of molecular identifiers for immune sequencing clone quantification. One entry per CDR3 protein results from TCRdb running MiXCR on the PCR reads. The repertoire holds around 54,000 distinct CDR3 sequences, with 20% to 25% as singletons. The CDR3 runs to 18 residues. CDR1 and CDR2 (germline): MDHEN, SYDVKM. Losses at the gene ends were 1 base for V and 0 bases for J; bases not matched to a gene: 11. The sequenced sample was naive CD8+ T cells from blood, with Jurkat cell RNA spiked in. Subset of the sample: FACS-sorted CD8+CD4-CCR7+CD45RA+ naive T cells. The V gene is TRBV28, the J gene TRBJ2-7; TRBD2 agrees at 8 bases. The TCR sequence derives from a human donor in good health. Some libraries in this study had Jurkat cell RNA spiked in. The CDR3 DNA is TGTGCCAGCAGTTTATCCTCGGGGGGGGTCTCTTCCTCCTACGAGCAGTACTTC. Amino acids: CASSLSSGGVSSSYEQYF.